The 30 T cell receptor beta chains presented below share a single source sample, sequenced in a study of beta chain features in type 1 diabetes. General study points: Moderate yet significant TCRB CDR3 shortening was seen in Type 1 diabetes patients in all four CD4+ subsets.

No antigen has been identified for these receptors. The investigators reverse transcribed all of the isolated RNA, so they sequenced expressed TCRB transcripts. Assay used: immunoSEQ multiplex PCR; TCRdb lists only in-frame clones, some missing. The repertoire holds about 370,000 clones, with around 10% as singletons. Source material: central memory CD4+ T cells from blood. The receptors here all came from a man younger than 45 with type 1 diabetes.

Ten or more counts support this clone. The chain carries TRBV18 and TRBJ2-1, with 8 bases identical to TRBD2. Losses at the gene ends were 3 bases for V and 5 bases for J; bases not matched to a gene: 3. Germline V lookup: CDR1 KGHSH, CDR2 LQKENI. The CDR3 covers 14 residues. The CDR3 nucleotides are TGTGCCAGCTCACCCCGCGGGAGGAACAATGAGCAGTTCTTC. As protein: CASSPRGRNNEQFF.

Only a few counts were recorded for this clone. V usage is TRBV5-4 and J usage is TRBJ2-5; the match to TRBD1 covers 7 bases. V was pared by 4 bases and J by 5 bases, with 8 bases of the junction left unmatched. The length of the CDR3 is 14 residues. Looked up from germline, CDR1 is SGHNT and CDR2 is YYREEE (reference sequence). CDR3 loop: CASSHRGRGETQYF. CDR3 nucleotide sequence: TGTGCCAGCAGCCACAGGGGTAGAGGGGAGACCCAGTACTTC.

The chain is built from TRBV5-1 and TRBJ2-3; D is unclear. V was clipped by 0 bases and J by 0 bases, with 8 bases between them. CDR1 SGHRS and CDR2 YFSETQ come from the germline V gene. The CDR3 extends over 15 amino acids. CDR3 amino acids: CASSLDTKSTDTQYF. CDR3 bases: TGCGCCAGCAGCTTGGACACGAAAAGCACAGATACGCAGTATTTT. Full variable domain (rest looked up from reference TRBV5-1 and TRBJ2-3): KAGVTQTPRYLIKTRGQQVTLSCSPISGHRSVSWYQQTPGQGLQFLFEYFSETQRNKGNFPGRFSGRQFSNSRSEMNVSTLELGDSALYLCASSLDTKSTDTQYFGPGTRLTVL.

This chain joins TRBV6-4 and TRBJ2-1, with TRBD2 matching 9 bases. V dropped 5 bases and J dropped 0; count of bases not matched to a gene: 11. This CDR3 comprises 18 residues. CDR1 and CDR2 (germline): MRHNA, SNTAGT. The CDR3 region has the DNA TGTGCCAGCAGTTCCCCCTTAGCGGGAGCCTACTCCTACAATGAGCAGTTCTTC. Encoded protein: CASSSPLAGAYSYNEQFF.

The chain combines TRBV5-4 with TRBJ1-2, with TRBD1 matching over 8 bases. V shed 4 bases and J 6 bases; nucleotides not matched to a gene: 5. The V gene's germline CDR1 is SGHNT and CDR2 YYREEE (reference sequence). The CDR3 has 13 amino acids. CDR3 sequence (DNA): TGTGCCAGCAGCGCCCAGGGGGCGGATGGCTACACCTTC. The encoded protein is CASSAQGADGYTF.

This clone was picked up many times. The CDR3 nucleotides are TGTGCCAGCTCACCACCGAACAGGGGTGACTACAATGAGCAGTTCTTC. Translating it yields CASSPPNRGDYNEQFF. V gene TRBV18 combines with J gene TRBJ2-1, with TRBD1 matching over 7 bases. The CDR3 spans 16 residues. In germline, CDR1 is KGHSH, CDR2 LQKENI. J lost 3 bases, V lost 0 bases, and 5 bases had no gene match.

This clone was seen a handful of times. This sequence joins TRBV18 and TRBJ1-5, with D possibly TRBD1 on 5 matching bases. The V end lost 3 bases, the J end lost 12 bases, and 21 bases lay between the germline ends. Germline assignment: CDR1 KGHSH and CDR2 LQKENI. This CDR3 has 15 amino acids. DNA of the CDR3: TGTGCCAGCTCACCCTCCGGGGCCCGATCAAACTTCCAGCATTTT. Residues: CASSPSGARSNFQHF.

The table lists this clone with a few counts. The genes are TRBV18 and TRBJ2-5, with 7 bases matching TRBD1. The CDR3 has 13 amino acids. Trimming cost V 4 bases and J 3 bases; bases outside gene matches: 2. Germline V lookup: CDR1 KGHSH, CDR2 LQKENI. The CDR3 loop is CASSQGTEETQYF. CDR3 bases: TGTGCCAGCTCACAAGGGACAGAAGAGACCCAGTACTTC.

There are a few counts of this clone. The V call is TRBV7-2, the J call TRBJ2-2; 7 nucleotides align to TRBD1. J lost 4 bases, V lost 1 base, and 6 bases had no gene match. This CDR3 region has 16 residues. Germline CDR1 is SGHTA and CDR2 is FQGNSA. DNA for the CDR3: TGTGCCAGCAGCTTAGGGGGCAGGGGGACCACCGGGGAGCTGTTTTTT. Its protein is CASSLGGRGTTGELFF.

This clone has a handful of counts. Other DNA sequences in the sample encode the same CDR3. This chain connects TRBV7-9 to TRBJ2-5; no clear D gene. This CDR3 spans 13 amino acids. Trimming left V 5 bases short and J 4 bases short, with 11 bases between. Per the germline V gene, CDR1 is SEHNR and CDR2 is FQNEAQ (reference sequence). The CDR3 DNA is TGTGCCAGCAGCCCCAGAGGCCCAGAGACCCAGTACTTC. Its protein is CASSPRGPETQYF.

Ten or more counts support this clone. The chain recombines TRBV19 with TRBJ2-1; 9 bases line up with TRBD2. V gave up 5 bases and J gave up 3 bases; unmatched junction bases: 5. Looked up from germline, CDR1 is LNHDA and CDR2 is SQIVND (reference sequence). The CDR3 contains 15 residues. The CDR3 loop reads CASSPWTSDYNEQFF. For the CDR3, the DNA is TGTGCCAGTAGTCCTTGGACTAGCGACTACAATGAGCAGTTCTTC.

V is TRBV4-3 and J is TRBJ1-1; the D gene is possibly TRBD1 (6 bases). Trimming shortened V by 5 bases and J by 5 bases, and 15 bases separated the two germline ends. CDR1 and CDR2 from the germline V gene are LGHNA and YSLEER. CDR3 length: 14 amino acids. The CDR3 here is CASSLMGGETEAFF. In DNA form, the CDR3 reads TGCGCCAGCAGCTTGATGGGGGGCGAAACTGAAGCTTTCTTT.

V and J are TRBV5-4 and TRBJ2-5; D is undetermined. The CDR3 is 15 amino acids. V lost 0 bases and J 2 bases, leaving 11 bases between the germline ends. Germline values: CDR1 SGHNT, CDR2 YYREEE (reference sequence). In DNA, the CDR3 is TGTGCCAGCAGCTTGGCCGGGCAGTCTCAAGAGACCCAGTACTTC. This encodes CASSLAGQSQETQYF. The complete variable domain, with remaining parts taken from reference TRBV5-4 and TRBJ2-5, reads ETGVTQSPTHLIKTRGQQVTLRCSSQSGHNTVSWYQQALGQGPQFIFQYYREEENGRGNFPPRFSGLQFPNYSSELNVNALELDDSALYLCASSLAGQSQETQYFGPGTRLLVL.

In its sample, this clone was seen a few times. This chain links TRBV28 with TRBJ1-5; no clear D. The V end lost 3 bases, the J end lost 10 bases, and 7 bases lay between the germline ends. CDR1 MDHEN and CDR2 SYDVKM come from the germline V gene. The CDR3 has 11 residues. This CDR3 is CASSLADPQHF. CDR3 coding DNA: TGTGCCAGCAGTTTGGCAGACCCCCAGCATTTT. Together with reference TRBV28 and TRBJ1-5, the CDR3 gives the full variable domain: DVKVTQSSRYLVKRTGEKVFLECVQDMDHENMFWYRQDPGLGLRLIYFSYDVKMKEKGDIPEGYSVSREKKERFSLILESASTNQTSMYLCASSLADPQHFGDGTRLSIL.

The CDR3 nucleotides read TGTGCCAGCAGCTTAATAGGAGGGCCCGGCTACACCTTC. Its translation is CASSLIGGPGYTF. V is TRBV11-3 and J is TRBJ1-2; D is uncertain. Germline lookup yields CDR1 SGHNT and CDR2 YENEEA. This CDR3 comprises 13 residues. V was pared by 2 bases and J by 8 bases, with 12 bases between.

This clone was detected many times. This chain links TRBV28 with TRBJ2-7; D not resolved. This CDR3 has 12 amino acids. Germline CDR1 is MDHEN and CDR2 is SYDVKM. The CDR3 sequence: CGSQRTHYEQYF. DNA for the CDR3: TGTGGTTCCCAGAGGACCCACTACGAGCAGTACTTC.

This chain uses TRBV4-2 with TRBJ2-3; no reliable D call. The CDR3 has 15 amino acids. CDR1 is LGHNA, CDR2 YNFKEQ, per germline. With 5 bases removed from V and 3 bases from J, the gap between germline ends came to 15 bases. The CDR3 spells CASSLERGWTDTQYF. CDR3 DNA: TGTGCCAGCAGCTTGGAGCGAGGTTGGACAGATACGCAGTATTTT.

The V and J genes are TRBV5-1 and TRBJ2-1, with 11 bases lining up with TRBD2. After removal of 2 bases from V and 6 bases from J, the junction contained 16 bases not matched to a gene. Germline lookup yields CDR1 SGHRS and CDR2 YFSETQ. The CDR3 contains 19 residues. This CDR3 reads CASSFLPLTGTSGINEQFF. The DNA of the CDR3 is TGCGCCAGCAGCTTCCTCCCTCTAACCGGGACTAGCGGCATCAATGAGCAGTTCTTC. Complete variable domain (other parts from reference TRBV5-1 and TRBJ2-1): KAGVTQTPRYLIKTRGQQVTLSCSPISGHRSVSWYQQTPGQGLQFLFEYFSETQRNKGNFPGRFSGRQFSNSRSEMNVSTLELGDSALYLCASSFLPLTGTSGINEQFFGPGTRLTVL.

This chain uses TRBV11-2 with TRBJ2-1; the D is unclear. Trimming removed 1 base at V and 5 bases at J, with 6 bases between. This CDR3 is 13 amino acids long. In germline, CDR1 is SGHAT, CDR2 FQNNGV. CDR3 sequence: CASSLARDNEQFF. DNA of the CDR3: TGTGCCAGCAGCTTAGCCAGAGACAATGAGCAGTTCTTC.

The CDR3, as DNA: TGTGCCAGCAGCTTAGTGCATACTACCGGGGAGCTGTTTTTT. It translates to CASSLVHTTGELFF. J is TRBJ2-2 and V is TRBV5-4; no clear D gene. The CDR3 is made up of 14 amino acids. Germline CDR1 is SGHNT and CDR2 is YYREEE (reference sequence). Trimming pared 2 bases from V and 5 bases from J, leaving 10 bases between.

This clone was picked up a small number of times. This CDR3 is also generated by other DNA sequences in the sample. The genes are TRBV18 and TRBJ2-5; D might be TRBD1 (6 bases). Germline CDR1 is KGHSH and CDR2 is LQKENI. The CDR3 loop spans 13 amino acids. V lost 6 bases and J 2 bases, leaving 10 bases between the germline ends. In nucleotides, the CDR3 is TGTGCCAGCTCCCCCGACAGGCAAGAGACCCAGTACTTC. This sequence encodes CASSPDRQETQYF.

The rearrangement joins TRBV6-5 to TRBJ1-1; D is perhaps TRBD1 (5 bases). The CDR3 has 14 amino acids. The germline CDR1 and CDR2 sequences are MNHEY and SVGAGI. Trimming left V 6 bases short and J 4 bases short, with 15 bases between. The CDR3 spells CASRDRGGTTEAFF. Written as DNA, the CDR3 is TGTGCCAGCAGGGACCGGGGAGGGACCACTGAAGCTTTCTTT.

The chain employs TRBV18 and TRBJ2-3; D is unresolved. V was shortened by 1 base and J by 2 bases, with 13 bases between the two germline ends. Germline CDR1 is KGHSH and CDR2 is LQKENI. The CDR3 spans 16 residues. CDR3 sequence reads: CASSPRDRTPTDTQYF. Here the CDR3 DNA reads TGTGCCAGCTCACCACGGGATAGGACCCCCACAGATACGCAGTATTTT. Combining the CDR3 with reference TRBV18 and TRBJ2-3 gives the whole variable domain NAGVMQNPRHLVRRRGQEARLRCSPMKGHSHVYWYRQLPEEGLKFMVYLQKENIIDESGMPKERFSAEFPKEGPSILRIQQVVRGDSAAYFCASSPRDRTPTDTQYFGPGTRLTVL.

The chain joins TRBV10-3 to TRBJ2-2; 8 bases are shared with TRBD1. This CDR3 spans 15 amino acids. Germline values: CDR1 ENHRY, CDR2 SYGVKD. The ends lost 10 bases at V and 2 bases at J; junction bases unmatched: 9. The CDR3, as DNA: TGTGCCAGCAGCCGGACAGGGCGTAACACCGGGGAGCTGTTTTTT. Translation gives CASSRTGRNTGELFF.

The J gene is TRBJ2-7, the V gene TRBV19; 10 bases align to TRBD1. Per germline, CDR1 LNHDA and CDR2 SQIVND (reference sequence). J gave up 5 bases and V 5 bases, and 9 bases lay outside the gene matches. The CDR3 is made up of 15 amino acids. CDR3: CASSSPGTGEDEQYF. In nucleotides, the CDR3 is TGTGCCAGTAGTTCTCCCGGGACAGGGGAGGACGAGCAGTACTTC. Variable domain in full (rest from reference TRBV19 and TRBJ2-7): DGGITQSPKYLFRKEGQNVTLSCEQNLNHDAMYWYRQDPGQGLRLIYYSQIVNDFQKGDIAEGYSVSREKKESFPLTVTSAQKNPTAFYLCASSSPGTGEDEQYFGPGTRLTVT.

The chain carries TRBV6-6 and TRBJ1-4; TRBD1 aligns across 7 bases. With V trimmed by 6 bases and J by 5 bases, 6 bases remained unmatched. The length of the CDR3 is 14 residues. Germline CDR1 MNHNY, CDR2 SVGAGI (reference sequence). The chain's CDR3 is CASSPGGGNEKLFF. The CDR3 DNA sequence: TGTGCCAGCAGCCCAGGGGGGGGGAATGAAAAACTGTTTTTT.

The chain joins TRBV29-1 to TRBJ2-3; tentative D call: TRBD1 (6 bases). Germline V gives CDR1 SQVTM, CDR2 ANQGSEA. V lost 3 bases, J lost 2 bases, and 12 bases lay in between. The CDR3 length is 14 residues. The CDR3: CSVEVNRVTDTQYF. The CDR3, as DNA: TGCAGCGTTGAGGTCAACAGGGTCACAGATACGCAGTATTTT.

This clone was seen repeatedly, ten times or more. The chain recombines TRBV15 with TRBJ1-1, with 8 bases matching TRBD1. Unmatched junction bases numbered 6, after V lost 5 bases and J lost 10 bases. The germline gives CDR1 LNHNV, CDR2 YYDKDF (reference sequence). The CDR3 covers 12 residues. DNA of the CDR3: TGTGCCACCAGCCGTCGTGGGACAGGAGCTTTCTTT. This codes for CATSRRGTGAFF.

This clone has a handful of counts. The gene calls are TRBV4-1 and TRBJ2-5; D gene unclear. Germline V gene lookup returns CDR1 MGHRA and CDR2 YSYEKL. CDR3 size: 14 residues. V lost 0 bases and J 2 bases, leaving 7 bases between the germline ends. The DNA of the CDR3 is TGCGCCAGCAGCCAAGATACACAGCAAGAGACCCAGTACTTC. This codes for CASSQDTQQETQYF.

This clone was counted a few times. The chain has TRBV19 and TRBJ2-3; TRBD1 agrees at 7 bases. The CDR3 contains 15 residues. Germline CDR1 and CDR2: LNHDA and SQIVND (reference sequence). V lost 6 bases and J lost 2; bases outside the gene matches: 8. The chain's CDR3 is CASRKDRFYTDTQYF. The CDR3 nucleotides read TGTGCCAGTAGGAAGGACAGGTTTTACACAGATACGCAGTATTTT.